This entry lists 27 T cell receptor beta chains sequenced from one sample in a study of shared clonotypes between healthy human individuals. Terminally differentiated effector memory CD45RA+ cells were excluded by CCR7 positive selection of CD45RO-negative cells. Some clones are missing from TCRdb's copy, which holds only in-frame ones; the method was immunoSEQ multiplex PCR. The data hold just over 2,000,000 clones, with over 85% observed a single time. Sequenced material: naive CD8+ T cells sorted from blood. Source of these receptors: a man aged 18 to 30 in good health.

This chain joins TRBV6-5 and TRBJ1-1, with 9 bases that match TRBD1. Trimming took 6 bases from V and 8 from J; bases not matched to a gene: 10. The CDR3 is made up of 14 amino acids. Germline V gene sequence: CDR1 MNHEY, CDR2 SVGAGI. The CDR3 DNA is TGTGCCAGCAGCCCTATCGACAGGGGGGACGAAGCTTTCTTT. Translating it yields CASSPIDRGDEAFF.

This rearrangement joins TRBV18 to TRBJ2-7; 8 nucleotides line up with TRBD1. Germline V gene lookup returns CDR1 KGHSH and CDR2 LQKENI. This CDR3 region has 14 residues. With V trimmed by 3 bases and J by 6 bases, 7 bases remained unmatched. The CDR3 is CASSPPSGGAEQYF. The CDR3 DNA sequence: TGTGCCAGCTCACCCCCCTCAGGGGGCGCCGAGCAGTACTTC.

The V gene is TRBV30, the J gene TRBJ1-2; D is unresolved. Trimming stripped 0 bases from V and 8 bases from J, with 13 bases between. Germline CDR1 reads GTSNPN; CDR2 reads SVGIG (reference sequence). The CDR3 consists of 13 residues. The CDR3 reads CAWSVSGSAGYTF. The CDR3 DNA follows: TGTGCCTGGAGTGTAAGCGGTTCCGCCGGCTACACCTTC.

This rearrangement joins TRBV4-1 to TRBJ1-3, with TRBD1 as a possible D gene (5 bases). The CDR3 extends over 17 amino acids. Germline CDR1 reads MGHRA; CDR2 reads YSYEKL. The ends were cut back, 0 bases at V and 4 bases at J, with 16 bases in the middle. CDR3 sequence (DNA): TGCGCCAGCAGCCAAGATGGGGGATTTCTCGGAGGAAACACCATATATTTT. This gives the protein CASSQDGGFLGGNTIYF.

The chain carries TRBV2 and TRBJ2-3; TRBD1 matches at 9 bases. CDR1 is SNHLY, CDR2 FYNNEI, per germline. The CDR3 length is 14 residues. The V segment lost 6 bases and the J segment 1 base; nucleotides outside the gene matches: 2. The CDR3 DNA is TGTGCCAGCAGCTGGACAGGGGGCACAGATACGCAGTATTTT. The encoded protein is CASSWTGGTDTQYF.

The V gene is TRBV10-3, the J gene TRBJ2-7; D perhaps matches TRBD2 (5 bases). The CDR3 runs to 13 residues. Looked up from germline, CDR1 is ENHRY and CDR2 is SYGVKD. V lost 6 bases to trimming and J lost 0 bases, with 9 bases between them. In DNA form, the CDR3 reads TGTGCCATCAGAGTCAGCGGCTCCTACGAGCAGTACTTC. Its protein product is CAIRVSGSYEQYF.

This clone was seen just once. CDR3 region: CASSLVKRLNTGELFF. The CDR3, as DNA: TGTGCCAGCAGCTTAGTAAAGCGGTTAAACACCGGGGAGCTGTTTTTT. The genes are TRBV7-9 and TRBJ2-2; TRBD2 is a possible D gene (5 bases). The V end lost 1 base, the J end lost 2 bases, and 11 bases lay between the germline ends. CDR3 length: 16 residues. CDR1 SEHNR and CDR2 FQNEAQ come from the germline V gene (reference sequence).

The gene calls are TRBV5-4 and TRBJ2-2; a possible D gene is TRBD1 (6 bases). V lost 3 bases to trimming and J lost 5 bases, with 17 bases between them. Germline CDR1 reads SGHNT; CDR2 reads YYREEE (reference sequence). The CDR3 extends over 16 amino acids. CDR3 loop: CASSSDSTMLTGELFF. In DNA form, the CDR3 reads TGTGCCAGCAGCTCGGACAGTACAATGTTAACCGGGGAGCTGTTTTTT.

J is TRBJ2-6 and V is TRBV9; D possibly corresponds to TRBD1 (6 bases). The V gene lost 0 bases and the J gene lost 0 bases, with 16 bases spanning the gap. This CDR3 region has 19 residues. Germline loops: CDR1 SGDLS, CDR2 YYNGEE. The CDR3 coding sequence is TGTGCCAGCAGCGTAGCTACGGGACAAGAAGTCTCTGGGGCCAACGTCCTGACTTTC. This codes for CASSVATGQEVSGANVLTF.

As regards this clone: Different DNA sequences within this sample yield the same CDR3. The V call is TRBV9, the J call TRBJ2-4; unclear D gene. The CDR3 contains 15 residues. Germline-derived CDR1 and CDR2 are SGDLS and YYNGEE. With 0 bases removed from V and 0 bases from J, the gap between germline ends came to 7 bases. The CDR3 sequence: CASSVGGGAKNIQYF. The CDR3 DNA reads TGTGCCAGCAGCGTAGGAGGTGGAGCCAAAAACATTCAGTACTTC.

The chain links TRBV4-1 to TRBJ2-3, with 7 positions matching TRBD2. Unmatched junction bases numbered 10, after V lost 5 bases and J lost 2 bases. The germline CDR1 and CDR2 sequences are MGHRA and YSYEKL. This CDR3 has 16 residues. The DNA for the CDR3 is TGCGCCAGCAGCTACCCTAGCGGAACCTCCACAGATACGCAGTATTTT. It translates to CASSYPSGTSTDTQYF.

CDR3 nucleotide sequence: TGCGCCAGCAGCCAAGAAGTTGGGGCTAGCGGGGTCCTTGGGGAGCTGTTTTTT. Translated: CASSQEVGASGVLGELFF. This chain links TRBV4-3 with TRBJ2-2; 9 nucleotides align to TRBD2. V was pared by 0 bases and J by 8 bases, with 13 bases of the junction left unmatched. Germline CDR1 LGHNA, CDR2 YSLEER. The CDR3 length is 18 residues.

The chain's CDR3 is CASSARQGTLYEQYF. In nucleotides, the CDR3 is TGTGCCAGCAGCGCCCGACAGGGGACACTTTACGAGCAGTACTTC. The chain links TRBV13 to TRBJ2-7, with 8 bases lining up with TRBD1. Looked up from germline, CDR1 is PRHDT and CDR2 is FYEKMQ (reference sequence). J gave up 4 bases and V 5 bases, and 10 bases lay outside the gene matches. The CDR3 length is 15 residues.

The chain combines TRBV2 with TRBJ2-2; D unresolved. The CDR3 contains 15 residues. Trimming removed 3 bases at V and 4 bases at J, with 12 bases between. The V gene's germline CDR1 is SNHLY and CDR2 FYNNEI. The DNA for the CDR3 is TGTGCCAGCAGTGAGTTTGGCGACCCCACCGGGGAGCTGTTTTTT. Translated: CASSEFGDPTGELFF.

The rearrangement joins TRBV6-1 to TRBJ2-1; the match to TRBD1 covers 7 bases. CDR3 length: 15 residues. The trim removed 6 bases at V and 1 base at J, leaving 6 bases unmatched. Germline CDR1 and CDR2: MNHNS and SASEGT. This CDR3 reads CASSEPQGSYNEQFF. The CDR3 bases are TGTGCCAGCAGCGAACCACAGGGGTCCTACAATGAGCAGTTCTTC.

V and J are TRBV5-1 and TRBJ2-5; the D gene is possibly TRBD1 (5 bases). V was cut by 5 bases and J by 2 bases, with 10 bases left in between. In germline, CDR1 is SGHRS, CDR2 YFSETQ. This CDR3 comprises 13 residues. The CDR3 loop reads CASSWTIQETQYF. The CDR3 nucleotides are TGCGCCAGCAGTTGGACAATTCAAGAGACCCAGTACTTC.

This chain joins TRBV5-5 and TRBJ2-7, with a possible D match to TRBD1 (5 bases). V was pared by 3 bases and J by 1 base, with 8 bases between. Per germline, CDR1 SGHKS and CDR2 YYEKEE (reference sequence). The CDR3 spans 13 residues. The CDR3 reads CASSWTFSYEQYF. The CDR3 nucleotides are TGTGCCAGCAGCTGGACATTTTCCTACGAGCAGTACTTC.

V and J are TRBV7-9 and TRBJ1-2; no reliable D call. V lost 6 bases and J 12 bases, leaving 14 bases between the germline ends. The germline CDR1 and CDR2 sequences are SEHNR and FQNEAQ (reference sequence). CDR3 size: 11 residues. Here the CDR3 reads CASRGSAFDTF. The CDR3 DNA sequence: TGTGCCAGCAGGGGGTCGGCTTTTGACACCTTC.

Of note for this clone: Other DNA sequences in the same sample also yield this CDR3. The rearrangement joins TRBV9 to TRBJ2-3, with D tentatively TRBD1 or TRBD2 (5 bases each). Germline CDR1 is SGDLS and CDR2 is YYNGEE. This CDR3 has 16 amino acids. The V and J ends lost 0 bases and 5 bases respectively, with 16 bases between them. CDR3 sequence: CASSVEGGGGGDTQYF. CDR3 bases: TGTGCCAGCAGCGTAGAGGGCGGTGGGGGTGGAGATACGCAGTATTTT.

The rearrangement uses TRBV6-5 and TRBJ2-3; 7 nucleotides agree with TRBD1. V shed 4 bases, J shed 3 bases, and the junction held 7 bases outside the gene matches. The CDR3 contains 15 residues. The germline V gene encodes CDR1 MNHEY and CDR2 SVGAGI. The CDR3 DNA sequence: TGTGCCAGCAGTTCCGGGACAGTTAGTACAGATACGCAGTATTTT. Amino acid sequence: CASSSGTVSTDTQYF.

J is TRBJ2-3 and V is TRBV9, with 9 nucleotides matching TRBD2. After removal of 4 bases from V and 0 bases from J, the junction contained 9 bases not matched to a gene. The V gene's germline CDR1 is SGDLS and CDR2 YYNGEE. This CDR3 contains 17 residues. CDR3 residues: CASSPQPSGASTDTQYF. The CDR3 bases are TGTGCCAGCAGCCCTCAACCTAGCGGGGCAAGCACAGATACGCAGTATTTT.

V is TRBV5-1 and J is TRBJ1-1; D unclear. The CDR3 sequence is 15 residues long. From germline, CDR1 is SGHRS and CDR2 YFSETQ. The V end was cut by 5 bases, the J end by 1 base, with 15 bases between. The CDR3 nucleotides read TGCGCCAGCAGGGGGATAAGGGCCTCGAACACTGAAGCTTTCTTT. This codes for CASRGIRASNTEAFF.

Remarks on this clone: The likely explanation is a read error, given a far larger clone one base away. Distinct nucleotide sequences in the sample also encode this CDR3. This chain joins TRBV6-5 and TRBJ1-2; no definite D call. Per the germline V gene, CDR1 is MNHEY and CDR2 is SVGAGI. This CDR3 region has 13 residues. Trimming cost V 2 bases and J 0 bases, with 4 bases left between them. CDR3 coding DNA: TGTGCCAGCAGTTACAGTACTAACTATGGCTACACCTTC. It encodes CASSYSTNYGYTF.

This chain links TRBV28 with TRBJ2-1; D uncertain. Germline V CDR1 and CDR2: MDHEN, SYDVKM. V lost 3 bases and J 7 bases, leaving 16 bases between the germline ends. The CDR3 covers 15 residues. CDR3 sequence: CASSFELKTLNEQFF. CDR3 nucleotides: TGTGCCAGCAGTTTTGAGCTCAAGACCTTGAATGAGCAGTTCTTC.

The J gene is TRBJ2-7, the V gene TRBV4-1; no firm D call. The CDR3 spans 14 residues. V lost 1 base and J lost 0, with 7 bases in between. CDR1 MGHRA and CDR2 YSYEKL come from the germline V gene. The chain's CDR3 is CASSQVPNSYEQYF. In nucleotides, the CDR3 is TGCGCCAGCAGCCAAGTCCCGAACTCCTACGAGCAGTACTTC.

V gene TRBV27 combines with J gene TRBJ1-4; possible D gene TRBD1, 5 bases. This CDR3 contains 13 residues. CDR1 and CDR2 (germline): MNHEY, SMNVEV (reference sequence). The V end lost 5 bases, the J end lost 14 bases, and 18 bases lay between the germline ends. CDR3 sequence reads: CASSLRGPDVLFF. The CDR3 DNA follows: TGTGCCAGCAGTCTAAGGGGACCGGACGTCCTGTTTTTT. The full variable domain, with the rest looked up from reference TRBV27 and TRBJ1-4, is EAQVTQNPRYLITVTGKKLTVTCSQNMNHEYMSWYRQDPGLGLRQIYYSMNVEVTDKGDVPEGYKVSRKEKRNFPLILESPSPNQTSLYFCASSLRGPDVLFFGSGTQLSVL.

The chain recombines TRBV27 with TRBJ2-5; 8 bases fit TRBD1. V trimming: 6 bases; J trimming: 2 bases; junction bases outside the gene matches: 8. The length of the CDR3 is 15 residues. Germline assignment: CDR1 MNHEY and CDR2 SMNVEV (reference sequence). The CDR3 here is CASRKRQGLQETQYF. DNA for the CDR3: TGTGCCAGCAGAAAACGACAGGGGCTTCAAGAGACCCAGTACTTC.